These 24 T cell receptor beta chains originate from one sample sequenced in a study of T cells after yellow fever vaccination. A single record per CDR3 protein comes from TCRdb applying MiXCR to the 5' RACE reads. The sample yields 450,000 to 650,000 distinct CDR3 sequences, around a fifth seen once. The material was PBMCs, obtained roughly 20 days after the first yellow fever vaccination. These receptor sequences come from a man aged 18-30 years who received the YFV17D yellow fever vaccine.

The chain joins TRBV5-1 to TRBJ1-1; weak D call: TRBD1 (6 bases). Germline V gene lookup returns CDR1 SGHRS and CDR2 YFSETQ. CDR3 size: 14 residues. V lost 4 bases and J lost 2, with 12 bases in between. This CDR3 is CASSAGHVNTEAFF. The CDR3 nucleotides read TGCGCCAGCAGCGCGGGACACGTTAACACTGAAGCTTTCTTT.

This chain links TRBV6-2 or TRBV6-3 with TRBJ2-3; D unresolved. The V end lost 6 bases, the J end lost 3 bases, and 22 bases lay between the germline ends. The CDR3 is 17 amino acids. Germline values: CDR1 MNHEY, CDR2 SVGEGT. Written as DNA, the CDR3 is TGTGCCAGCAGACCGATCCCGACAAGTGAAACGACAGATACGCAGTATTTT. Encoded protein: CASRPIPTSETTDTQYF.

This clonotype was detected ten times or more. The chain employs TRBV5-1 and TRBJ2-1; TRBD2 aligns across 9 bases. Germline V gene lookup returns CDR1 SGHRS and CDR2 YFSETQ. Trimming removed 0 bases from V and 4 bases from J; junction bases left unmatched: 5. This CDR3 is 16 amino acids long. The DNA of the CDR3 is TGCGCCAGCAGCTTGGAGGGGACTAGCTTATACAATGAGCAGTTCTTC. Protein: CASSLEGTSLYNEQFF.

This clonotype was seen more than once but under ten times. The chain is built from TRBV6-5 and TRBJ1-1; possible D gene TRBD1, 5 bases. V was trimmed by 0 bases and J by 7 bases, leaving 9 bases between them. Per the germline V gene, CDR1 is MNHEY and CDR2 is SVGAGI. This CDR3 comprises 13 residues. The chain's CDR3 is CASSYSDTNEAFF. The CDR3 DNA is TGTGCCAGCAGTTACTCGGACACGAATGAAGCTTTCTTT.

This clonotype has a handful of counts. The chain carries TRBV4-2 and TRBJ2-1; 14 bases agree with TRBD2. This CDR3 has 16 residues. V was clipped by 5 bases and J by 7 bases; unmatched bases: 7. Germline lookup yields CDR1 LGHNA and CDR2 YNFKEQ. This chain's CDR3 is CASSWGLAGVGNEQFF. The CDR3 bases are TGTGCCAGCAGCTGGGGACTAGCGGGGGTTGGGAATGAGCAGTTCTTC.

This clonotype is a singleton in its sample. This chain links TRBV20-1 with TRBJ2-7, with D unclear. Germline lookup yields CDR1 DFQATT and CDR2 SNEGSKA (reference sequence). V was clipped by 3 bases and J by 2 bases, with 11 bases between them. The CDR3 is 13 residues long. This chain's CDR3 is CSASRPQTYEQYV. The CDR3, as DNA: TGCAGTGCTAGTAGGCCTCAAACCTACGAGCAGTACGTC.

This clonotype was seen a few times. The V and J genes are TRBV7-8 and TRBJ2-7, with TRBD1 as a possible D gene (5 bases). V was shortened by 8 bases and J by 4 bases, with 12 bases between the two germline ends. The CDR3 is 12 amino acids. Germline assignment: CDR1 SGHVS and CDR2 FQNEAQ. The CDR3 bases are TGTGCCAGCTCCCGTGGGGCTTACGAGCAGTACGTC. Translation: CASSRGAYEQYV.

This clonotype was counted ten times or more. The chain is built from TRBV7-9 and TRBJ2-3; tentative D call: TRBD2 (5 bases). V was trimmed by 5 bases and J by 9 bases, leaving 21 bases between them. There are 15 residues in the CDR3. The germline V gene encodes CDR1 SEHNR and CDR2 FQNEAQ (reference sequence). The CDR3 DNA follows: TGTGCCAGCAGCCGAACGACTTCGGGATACGCAACGCAGTATTTT. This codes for CASSRTTSGYATQYF.

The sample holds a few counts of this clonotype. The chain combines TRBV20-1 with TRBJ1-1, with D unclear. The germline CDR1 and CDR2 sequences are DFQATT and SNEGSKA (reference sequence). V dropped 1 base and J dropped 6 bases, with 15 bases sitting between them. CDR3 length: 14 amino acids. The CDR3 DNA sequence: TGCAGTGCTAGAGTGAAGGGAGCTCGCGCTGAAGCTTTCTTT. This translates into CSARVKGARAEAFF.

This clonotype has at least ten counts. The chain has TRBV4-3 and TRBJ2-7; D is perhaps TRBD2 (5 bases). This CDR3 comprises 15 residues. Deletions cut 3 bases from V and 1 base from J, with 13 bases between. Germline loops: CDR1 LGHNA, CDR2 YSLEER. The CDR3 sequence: CASSQASGWSYEQYF. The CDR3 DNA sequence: TGCGCCAGCAGCCAGGCCAGCGGTTGGTCCTACGAGCAGTACTTC.

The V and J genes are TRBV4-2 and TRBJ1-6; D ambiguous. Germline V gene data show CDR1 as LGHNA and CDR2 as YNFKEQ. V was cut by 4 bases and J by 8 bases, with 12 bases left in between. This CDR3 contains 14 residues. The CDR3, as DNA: TGTGCCAGCAGCCTGCTGGACGGCGATTCACCCCTCCACTTT. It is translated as CASSLLDGDSPLHF.

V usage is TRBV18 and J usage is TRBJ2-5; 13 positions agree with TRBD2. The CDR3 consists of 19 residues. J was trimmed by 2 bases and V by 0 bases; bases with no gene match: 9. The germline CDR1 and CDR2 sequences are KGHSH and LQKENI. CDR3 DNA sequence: TGTGCCAGCTCACCACCCCCTGGACTAGCGGGGGTATGGCAAGAGACCCAGTACTTC. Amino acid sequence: CASSPPPGLAGVWQETQYF.

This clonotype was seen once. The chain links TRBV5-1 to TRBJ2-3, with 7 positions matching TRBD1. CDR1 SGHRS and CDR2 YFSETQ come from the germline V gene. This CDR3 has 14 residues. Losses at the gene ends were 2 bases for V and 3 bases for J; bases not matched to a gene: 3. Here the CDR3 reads CASSFQGVTDTQYF. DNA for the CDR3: TGCGCCAGCAGCTTCCAGGGGGTGACAGATACGCAGTATTTT.

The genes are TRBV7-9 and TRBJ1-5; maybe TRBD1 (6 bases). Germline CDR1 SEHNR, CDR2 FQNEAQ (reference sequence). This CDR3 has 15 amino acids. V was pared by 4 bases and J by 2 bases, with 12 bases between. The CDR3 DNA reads TGTGCCAGCAGCTCCAGGGGAGTAGGCAATCAGCCCCAGCATTTT. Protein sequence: CASSSRGVGNQPQHF.

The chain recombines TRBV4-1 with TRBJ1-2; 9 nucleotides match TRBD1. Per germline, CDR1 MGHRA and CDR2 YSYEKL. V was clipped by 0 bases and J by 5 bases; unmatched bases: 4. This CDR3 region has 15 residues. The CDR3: CASSQEWTGEYGYTF. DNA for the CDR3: TGCGCCAGCAGCCAAGAGTGGACAGGGGAATATGGCTACACCTTC.

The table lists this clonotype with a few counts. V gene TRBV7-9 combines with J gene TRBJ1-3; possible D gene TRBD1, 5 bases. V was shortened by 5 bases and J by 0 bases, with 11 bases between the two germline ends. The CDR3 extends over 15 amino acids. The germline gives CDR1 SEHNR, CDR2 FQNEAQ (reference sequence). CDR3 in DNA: TGTGCCAGCAGCCGGTCGACAGTCTCTGGAAACACCATATATTTT. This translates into CASSRSTVSGNTIYF.

The CDR3 loop is CSAHNSGTSGQETQYF. DNA of the CDR3: TGCAGTGCTCATAACTCCGGGACATCGGGGCAAGAGACCCAGTACTTC. The J gene is TRBJ2-5, the V gene TRBV20-1; possible D gene TRBD1, 6 bases. This CDR3 is built from 16 residues. Trimming took 5 bases from V and 2 from J, leaving 21 bases between them. Germline CDR1 DFQATT, CDR2 SNEGSKA (reference sequence).

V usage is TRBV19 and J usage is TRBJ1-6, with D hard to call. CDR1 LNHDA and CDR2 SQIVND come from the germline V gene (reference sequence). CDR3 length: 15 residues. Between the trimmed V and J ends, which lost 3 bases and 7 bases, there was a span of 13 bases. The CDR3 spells CASSIYQPGNSPLHF. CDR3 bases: TGTGCCAGTAGTATTTACCAACCGGGGAATTCACCCCTCCACTTT.

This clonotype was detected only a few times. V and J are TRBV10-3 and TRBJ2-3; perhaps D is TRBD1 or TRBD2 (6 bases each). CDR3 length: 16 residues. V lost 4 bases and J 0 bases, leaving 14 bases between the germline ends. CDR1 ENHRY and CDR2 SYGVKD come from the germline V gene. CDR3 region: CAISGKGGMSTDTQYF. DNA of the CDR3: TGTGCCATCAGTGGAAAGGGGGGCATGAGCACAGATACGCAGTATTTT.

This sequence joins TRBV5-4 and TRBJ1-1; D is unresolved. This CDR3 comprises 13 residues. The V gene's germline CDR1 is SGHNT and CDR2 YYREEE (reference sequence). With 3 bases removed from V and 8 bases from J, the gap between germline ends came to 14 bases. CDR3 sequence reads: CASSSDPTEEAFF. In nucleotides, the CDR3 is TGTGCCAGCAGCTCGGACCCTACCGAGGAAGCTTTCTTT.

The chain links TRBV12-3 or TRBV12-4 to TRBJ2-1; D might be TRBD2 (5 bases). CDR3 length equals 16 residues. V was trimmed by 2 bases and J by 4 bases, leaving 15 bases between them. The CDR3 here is CASSLRGSVAYNEQFF. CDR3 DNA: TGTGCCAGCAGTTTACGCGGTAGCGTCGCATACAATGAGCAGTTCTTC.

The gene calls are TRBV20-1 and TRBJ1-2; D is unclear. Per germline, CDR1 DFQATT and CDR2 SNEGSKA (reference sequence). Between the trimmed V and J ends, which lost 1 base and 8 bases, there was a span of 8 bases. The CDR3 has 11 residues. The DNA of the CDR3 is TGCAGTGCTAGAGGAGGGTACGGCTACACCTTC. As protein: CSARGGYGYTF.

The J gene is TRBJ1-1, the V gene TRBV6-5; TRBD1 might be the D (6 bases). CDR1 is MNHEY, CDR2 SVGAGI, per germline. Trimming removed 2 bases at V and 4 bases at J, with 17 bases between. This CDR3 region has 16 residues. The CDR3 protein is CASSYGTGLISTEAFF. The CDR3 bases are TGTGCCAGCAGTTACGGCACAGGGCTAATAAGCACTGAAGCTTTCTTT.

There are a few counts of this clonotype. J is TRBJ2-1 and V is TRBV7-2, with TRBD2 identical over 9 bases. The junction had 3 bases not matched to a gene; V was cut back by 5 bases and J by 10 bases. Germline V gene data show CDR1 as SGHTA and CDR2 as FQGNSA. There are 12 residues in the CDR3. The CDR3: CASSHLAGEQFF. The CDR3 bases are TGTGCCAGCAGCCACCTAGCGGGGGAGCAGTTCTTC.